This T cell receptor beta chain appears in the sequencing data of a study of beta chain features in type 1 diabetes. This clone was observed a handful of times. Its antigen is not known. One end of the junction does not line up with germline, which may come from a read error. Reverse transcribing all isolated RNA meant expressed TCRB transcripts were sequenced. An average around 3.8 million reads came from naive, central memory and regulatory T cell samples. Data came from immunoSEQ multiplex PCR; TCRdb stores just in-frame clones and leaves some out. Of about 210,000 clones listed, about 11% were seen once; the top ten hold 1% to 1.5%. Per germline, CDR1 SQVTM and CDR2 ANQGSEA. The CDR3 extends over 13 amino acids. Study-wide findings and caveats: There were fewer insertions and more deletions at the VDJ junctions of type 1 diabetes patients. In the patient group, naive, central memory and Treg TCRB repertoires seemed more alike than in the healthy donor group. Equally in patients and controls, PCR might preferentially amplify shorter templates.

Sequenced material: central memory CD4+ T cells from blood. The chain recombines TRBV29-1 with TRBJ1-1; 10 nucleotides match TRBD1. The sequence was collected from a young man in good health. Written as DNA, the CDR3 is TGCTGCGTTCGACAGGGGGCGCACACTGAAGCTTTCTTT. This translates into CCVRQGAHTEAFF.